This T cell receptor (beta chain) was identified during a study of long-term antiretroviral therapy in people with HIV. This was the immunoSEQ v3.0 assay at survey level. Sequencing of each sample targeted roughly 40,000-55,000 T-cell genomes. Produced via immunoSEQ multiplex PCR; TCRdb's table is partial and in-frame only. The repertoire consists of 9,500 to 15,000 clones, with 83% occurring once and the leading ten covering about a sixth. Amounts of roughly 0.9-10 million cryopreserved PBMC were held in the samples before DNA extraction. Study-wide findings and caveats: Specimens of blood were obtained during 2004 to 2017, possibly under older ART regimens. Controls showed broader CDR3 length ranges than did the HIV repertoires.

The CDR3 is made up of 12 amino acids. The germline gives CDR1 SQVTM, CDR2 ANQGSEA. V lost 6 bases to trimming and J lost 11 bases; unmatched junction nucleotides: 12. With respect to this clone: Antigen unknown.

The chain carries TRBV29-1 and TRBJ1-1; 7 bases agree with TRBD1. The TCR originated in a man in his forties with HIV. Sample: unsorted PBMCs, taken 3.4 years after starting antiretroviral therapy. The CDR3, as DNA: TGCAGCGTGGGGGAGGGGGCTCTCGGGGCTTTCTTT. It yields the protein CSVGEGALGAFF.